This T cell receptor (beta chain) was obtained from a study of PD-1 blockade in classical Hodgkin lymphoma. Notes on the study in general: Repertoires differed for reasons still undefined, possibly disease activity or prior therapy. Prior to therapy, complete responders displayed diversity much like that of newly diagnosed patients.

Sequenced by immunoSEQ multiplex PCR; TCRdb stores in-frame clones only, minus some. The sample yields tens of thousands of clones, about 73% seen once. Every patient was affected by relapse after autologous stem cell transplantation, while exposure to brentuximab vedotin was not uniform. Patients' outcomes at their best amounted to complete response, partial response or progressive disease. Trimming removed 0 bases at V and 3 bases at J, with 8 bases between. In germline, CDR1 is MNHEY, CDR2 SMNVEV (reference sequence). The CDR3 is 14 amino acids. In the case of this clone: Its antigen is currently unknown.

The chain combines TRBV27 with TRBJ1-2; D might be TRBD1 (5 bases). The source material was peripheral blood mononuclear cells (PBMCs), sampled before the second cycle of nivolumab. The origin of this receptor is a human donor with classical Hodgkin lymphoma. In nucleotides, the CDR3 is TGTGCCAGCAGTTTATCTGGGGGAGACTATGGCTACACCTTC. As protein: CASSLSGGDYGYTF.